The sequence of this T cell receptor beta chain was determined in a study of PD-1 blockade in classical Hodgkin lymphoma. V was pared by 5 bases and J by 0 bases, with 13 bases between. Germline lookup yields CDR1 SGHNT and CDR2 YYREEE (reference sequence). The CDR3 is made up of 15 amino acids. The time point is: newly diagnosed, previously untreated cHL patient sample. Clones were sequenced by immunoSEQ multiplex PCR, and TCRdb holds only the in-frame ones, with some missing. The data hold under 80,000 clones, with 93% observed a single time. The rearrangement links TRBV5-4 to TRBJ2-3, with a tentative D call TRBD1 (5 bases). This receptor was identified in a human donor with classical Hodgkin lymphoma. Material: peripheral blood mononuclear cells (PBMCs). CDR3 protein: CASRVTESSTDTQYF. CDR3 sequence (DNA): TGTGCCAGCAGGGTGACAGAGTCTAGCACAGATACGCAGTATTTT.